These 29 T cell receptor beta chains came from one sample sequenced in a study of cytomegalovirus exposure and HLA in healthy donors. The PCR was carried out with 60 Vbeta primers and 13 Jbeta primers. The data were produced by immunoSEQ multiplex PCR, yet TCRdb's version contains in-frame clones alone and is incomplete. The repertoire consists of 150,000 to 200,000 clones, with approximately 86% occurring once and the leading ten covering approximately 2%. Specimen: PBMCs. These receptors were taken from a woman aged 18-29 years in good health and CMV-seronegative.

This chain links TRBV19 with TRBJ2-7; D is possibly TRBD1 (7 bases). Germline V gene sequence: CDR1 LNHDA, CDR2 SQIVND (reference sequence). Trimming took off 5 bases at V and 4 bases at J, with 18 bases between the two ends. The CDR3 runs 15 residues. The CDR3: CASSWSGDRPYEQYF. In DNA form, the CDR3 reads TGTGCCAGTAGTTGGTCGGGGGACAGACCTTACGAGCAGTACTTC.

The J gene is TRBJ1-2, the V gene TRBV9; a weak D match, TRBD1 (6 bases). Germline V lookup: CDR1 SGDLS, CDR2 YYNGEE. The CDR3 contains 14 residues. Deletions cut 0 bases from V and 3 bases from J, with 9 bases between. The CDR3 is CASSVGAGDYGYTF. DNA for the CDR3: TGTGCCAGCAGCGTAGGTGCAGGGGACTATGGCTACACCTTC.

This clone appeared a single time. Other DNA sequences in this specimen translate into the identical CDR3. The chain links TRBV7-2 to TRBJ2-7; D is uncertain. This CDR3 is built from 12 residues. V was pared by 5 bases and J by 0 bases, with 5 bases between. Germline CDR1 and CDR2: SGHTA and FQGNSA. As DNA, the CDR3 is TGTGCCAGCAGCCTCAGCTCCTACGAGCAGTACTTC. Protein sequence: CASSLSSYEQYF. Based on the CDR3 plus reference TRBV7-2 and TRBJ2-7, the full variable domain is GAGVSQSPSNKVTEKGKDVELRCDPISGHTALYWYRQSLGQGLEFLIYFQGNSAPDKSGLPSDRFSAERTGGSVSTLTIQRTQQEDSAVYLCASSLSSYEQYFGPGTRLTVT.

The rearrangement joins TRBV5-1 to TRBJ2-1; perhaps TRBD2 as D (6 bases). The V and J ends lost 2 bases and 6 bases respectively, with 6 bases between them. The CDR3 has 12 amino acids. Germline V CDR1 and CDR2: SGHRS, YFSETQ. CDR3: CASSFSGNEQFF. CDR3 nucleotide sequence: TGCGCCAGCAGCTTTAGCGGCAATGAGCAGTTCTTC.

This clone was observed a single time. The CDR3 is CASRPGDQPQHF. The CDR3 DNA reads as TGTGCCAGTAGGCCGGGGGATCAGCCCCAGCATTTT. The chain couples TRBV19 to TRBJ1-5, with a weak D call TRBD1 (5 bases). Germline V lookup: CDR1 LNHDA, CDR2 SQIVND (reference sequence). Trimming pared 6 bases from V and 5 bases from J, leaving 8 bases between. CDR3 length equals 12 residues.

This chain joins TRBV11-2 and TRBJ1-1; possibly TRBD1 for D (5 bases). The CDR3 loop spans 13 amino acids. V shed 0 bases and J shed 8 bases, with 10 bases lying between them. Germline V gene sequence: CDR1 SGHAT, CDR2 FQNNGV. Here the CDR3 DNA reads TGTGCCAGCAGCTTAGAAGGGGTTGGAGAAGCTTTCTTT. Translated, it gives CASSLEGVGEAFF.

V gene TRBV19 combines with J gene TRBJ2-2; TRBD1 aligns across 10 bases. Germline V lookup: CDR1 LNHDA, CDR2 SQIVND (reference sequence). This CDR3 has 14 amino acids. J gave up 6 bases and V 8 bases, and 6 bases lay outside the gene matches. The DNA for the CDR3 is TGTGCCAGTTTTGACAGGGGGCAAGCCGGGGAGCTGTTTTTT. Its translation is CASFDRGQAGELFF.

The DNA of the CDR3 is TGTGCCAGCAGCCCCATTCAGGGTTGGAACACTGAAGCTTTCTTT. This sequence encodes CASSPIQGWNTEAFF. V usage is TRBV7-9 and J usage is TRBJ1-1; a weak D match, TRBD1 (5 bases). Between the trimmed V and J ends, which lost 5 bases and 1 base, there was a span of 14 bases. Germline assignment: CDR1 SEHNR and CDR2 FQNEAQ (reference sequence). The CDR3 covers 15 residues.

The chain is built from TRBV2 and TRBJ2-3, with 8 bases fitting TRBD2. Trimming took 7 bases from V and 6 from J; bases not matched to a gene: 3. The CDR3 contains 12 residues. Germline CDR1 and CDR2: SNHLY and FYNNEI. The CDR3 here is CASTGGSDTQYF. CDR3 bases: TGTGCCAGCACGGGGGGGTCGGATACGCAGTATTTT.

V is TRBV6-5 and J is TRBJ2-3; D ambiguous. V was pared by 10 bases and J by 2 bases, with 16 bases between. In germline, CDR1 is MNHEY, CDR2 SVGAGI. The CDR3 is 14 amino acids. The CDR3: CATQRLPYTDTQYF. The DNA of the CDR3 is TGTGCCACCCAGCGTTTACCCTACACAGATACGCAGTATTTT.

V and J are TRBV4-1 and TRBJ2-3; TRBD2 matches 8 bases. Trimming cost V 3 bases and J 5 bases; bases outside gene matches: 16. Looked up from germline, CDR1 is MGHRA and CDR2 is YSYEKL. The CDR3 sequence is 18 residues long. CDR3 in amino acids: CASSQPFREGPQRDTQYF. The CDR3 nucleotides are TGCGCCAGCAGCCAGCCCTTTCGGGAGGGCCCCCAGAGAGATACGCAGTATTTT.

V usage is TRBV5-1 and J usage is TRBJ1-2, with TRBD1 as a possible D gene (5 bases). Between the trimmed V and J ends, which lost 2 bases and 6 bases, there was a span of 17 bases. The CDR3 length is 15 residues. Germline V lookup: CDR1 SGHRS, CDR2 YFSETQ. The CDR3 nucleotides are TGCGCCAGCAGCTTCCTGCAGGGTAGTCTCGATGGCTACACCTTC. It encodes CASSFLQGSLDGYTF.

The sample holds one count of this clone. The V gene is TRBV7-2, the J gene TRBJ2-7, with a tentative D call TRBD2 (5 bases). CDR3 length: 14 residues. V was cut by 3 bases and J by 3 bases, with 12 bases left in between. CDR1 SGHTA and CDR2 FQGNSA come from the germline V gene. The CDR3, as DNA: TGTGCCAGCAGCTTTACACTAGATATCTACGAGCAGTACTTC. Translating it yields CASSFTLDIYEQYF.

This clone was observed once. CDR3 sequence (DNA): TGTGCCATCAGTGGCGGGGAAGAGCGGGCGCCCCTCCACTTT. Its protein is CAISGGEERAPLHF. The chain couples TRBV10-3 to TRBJ1-6; D is uncertain. V gave up 4 bases and J gave up 13 bases, with 17 bases separating them. The CDR3 length is 14 residues. The V gene's germline CDR1 is ENHRY and CDR2 SYGVKD.

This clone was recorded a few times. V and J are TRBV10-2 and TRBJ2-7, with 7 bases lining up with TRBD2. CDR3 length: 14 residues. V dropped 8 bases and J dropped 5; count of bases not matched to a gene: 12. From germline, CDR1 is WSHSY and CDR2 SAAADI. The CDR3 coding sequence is TGCGCCAGCTACTTTGGGGGAGGGAGCCACGAGCAGTACTTC. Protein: CASYFGGGSHEQYF.

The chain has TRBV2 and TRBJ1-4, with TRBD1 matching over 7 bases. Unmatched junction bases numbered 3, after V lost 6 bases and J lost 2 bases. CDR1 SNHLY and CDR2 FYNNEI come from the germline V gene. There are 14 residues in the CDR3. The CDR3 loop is CASRMDRTNEKLFF. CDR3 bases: TGTGCCAGCAGGATGGACAGGACTAATGAAAAACTGTTTTTT.

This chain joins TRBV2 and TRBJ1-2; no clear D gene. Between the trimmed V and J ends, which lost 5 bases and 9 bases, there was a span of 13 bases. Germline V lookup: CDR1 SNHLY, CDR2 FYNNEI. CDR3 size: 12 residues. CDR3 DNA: TGTGCCAGCAGTAAACGGGATCAGCGCTACACCTTC. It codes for CASSKRDQRYTF.

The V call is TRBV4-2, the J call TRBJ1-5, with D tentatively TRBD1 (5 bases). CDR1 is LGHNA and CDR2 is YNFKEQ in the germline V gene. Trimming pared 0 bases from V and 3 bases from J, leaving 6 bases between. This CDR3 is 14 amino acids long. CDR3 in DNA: TGTGCCAGCAGCCAAGACAGGGTCAATCAGCCCCAGCATTTT. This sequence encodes CASSQDRVNQPQHF.

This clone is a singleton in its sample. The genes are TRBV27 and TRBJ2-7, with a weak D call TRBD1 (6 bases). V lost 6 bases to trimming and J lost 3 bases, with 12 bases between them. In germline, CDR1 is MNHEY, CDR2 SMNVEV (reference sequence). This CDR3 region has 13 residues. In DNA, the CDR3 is TGTGCCAGCAGCCAGGGGAATGGCTACGAGCAGTACTTC. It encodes CASSQGNGYEQYF.

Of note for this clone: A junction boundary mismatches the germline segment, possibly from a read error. CDR3 bases: TGTTCCAGCAGCGGTCTTCCTGGACAGTTTTCCTTTGTAGGCGAGCAGTACTTC. Protein sequence: CSSSGLPGQFSFVGEQYF. The V and J genes are TRBV7-9 and TRBJ2-7; tentative D call: TRBD1 (6 bases). Germline-derived CDR1 and CDR2 are SEHNR and FQNEAQ (reference sequence). The CDR3 extends over 18 amino acids.

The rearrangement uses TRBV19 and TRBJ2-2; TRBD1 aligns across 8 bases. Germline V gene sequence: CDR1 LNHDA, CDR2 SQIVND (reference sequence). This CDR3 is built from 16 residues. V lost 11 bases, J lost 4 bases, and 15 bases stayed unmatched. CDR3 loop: CACFPGQGGGTGELFF. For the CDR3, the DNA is TGTGCCTGCTTCCCCGGACAGGGCGGTGGCACCGGGGAGCTGTTTTTT.

The CDR3 region is CASSLKAQGNYEQYF. In DNA form, the CDR3 reads TGTGCCAGCAGCTTGAAAGCACAGGGGAACTACGAGCAGTACTTC. This chain connects TRBV5-6 to TRBJ2-5, with TRBD1 matching over 7 bases. The J call may be wrong; the DNA end is better matched by TRBJ2-7. The CDR3 consists of 15 residues. Germline V gene lookup returns CDR1 SGHDT and CDR2 YYEEEE.

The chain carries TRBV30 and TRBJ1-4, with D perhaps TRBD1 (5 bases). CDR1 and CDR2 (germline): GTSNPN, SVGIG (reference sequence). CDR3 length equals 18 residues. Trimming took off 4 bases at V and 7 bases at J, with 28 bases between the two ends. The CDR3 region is CAWNRPGLRARRGEKLFF. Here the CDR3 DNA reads TGTGCCTGGAACCGACCGGGACTCAGGGCAAGGAGGGGTGAAAAACTGTTTTTT.

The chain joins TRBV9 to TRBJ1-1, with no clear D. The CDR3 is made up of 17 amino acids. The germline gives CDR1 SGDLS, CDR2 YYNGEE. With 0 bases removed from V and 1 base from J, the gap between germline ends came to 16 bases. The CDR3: CASSVVHSGRGNTEAFF. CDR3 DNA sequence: TGTGCCAGCAGCGTAGTTCATTCGGGCCGGGGGAACACTGAAGCTTTCTTT.

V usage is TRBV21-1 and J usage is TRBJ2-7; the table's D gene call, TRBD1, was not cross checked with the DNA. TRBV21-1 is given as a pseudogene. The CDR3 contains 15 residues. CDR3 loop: CASTLGQSSAYEQYF. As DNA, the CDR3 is TGTGCCAGCACCCTGGGACAGTCGAGCGCCTACGAGCAGTACTTC.

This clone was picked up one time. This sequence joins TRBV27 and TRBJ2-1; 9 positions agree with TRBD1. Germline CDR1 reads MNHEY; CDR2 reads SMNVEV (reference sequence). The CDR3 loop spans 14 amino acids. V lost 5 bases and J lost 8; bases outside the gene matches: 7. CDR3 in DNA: TGTGCCAGCAGTGGGACAGGGTGGGTCCATGAGCAGTTCTTC. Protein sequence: CASSGTGWVHEQFF.

This CDR3 is CASSADSDEQFF. The CDR3 coding sequence is TGTGCCAGCAGCGCCGATAGCGATGAGCAGTTCTTC. This sequence joins TRBV9 and TRBJ2-1; tentatively, D is TRBD2 (5 bases). V lost 3 bases, J lost 8 bases, and 9 bases lay in between. CDR1 SGDLS and CDR2 YYNGEE come from the germline V gene. The CDR3 is 12 amino acids.

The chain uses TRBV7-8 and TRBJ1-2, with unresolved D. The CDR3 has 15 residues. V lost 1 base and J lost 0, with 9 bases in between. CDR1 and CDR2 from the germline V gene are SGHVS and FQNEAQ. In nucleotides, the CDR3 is TGTGCCAGCAGCTTAGTTTCGGGGACTAACTATGGCTACACCTTC. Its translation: CASSLVSGTNYGYTF.

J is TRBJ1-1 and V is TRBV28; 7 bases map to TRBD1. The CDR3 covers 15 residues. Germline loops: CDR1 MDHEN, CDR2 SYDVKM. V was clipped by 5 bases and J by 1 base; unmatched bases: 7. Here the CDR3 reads CASSTTGDANTEAFF. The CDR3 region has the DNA TGTGCCAGCAGTACTACAGGGGATGCGAACACTGAAGCTTTCTTT. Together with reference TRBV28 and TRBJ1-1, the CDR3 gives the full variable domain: DVKVTQSSRYLVKRTGEKVFLECVQDMDHENMFWYRQDPGLGLRLIYFSYDVKMKEKGDIPEGYSVSREKKERFSLILESASTNQTSMYLCASSTTGDANTEAFFGQGTRLTVV.